This TCR beta chain was identified during a study of blood T cell repertoires in COVID-19. The wider study: Spain, Italy and the United States supplied samples that represented acute and convalescent COVID-19. The cDNA or gDNA used as material had been derived from T cells, B-cell-depleted T cells, or PBMCs.

As processed by the authors: Reference gene primer amplification in the assay estimated nucleated cell counts. Sequenced by immunoSEQ multiplex PCR; TCRdb stores in-frame clones only, minus some. V and J calls and clone size follow that table, whereas D and trimming were derived from the DNA. Of roughly 200,000 clones listed, about four fifths are singletons. Seattle's cohort entered during active infection and was followed longitudinally. V was trimmed by 5 bases and J by 1 base, leaving 15 bases between them. The CDR3 has 17 amino acids. Germline CDR1 and CDR2: LGHDT and YNNKEL (reference sequence).

The chain employs TRBV3-1 (or the pseudogene TRBV3-2) and TRBJ2-6; a weak D match, TRBD1 (6 bases). The sequenced sample consisted of peripheral blood. The TCR comes from a woman in her forties with COVID-19, enrolled during active disease. CDR3 sequence (DNA): TGTGCCAGCAGCGAATCATACAGGGTTTCTGGGGCCAACGTCCTGACTTTC. Its translation: CASSESYRVSGANVLTF.